This passage covers 10 T cell receptor beta chains from one sample sequenced in a study of cytotoxic CD8 clonotypes in ibrutinib-treated CLL. Profiled with immunoSEQ multiplex PCR; TCRdb holds only in-frame clones, not every one. The sample has hundreds of thousands of clones, 70% seen once. The input for sequencing was PBMCs, taken after 24 months of ibrutinib treatment. All receptors derive from a human donor with chronic lymphocytic leukemia.

This clone occurred once. This chain joins TRBV5-1 and TRBJ1-1; D is unresolved. Germline V gene data show CDR1 as SGHRS and CDR2 as YFSETQ. V lost 4 bases and J 3 bases, leaving 13 bases between the germline ends. The CDR3 loop spans 14 amino acids. CDR3 protein: CASSPLTSDTEAFF. Written as DNA, the CDR3 is TGCGCCAGCAGCCCGCTGACGTCGGACACTGAAGCTTTCTTT.

The J gene is TRBJ2-7, the V gene TRBV25-1, with D possibly being TRBD2 (6 bases). V was clipped by 8 bases and J by 4 bases, with 9 bases between them. CDR3 length equals 11 residues. CDR1 and CDR2 from the germline V gene are MGHDK and SYGVNS. The CDR3 reads CASGAGYEQYF. CDR3 bases: TGTGCCAGCGGAGCGGGTTACGAGCAGTACTTC.

The rearrangement joins TRBV27 to TRBJ2-7, with 7 positions matching TRBD1. The germline gives CDR1 MNHEY, CDR2 SMNVEV (reference sequence). The CDR3 is 15 residues long. Trimming removed 7 bases from V and 7 bases from J; junction bases left unmatched: 16. The CDR3 DNA is TGTGCCAGCACCTTCGTAGGGACAGTGGTCTGGGAGCAGTACTTC. Its translation: CASTFVGTVVWEQYF.

The CDR3 is CASSEGLKGFNQPQHF. The CDR3 nucleotides read TGTGCCAGCAGTGAAGGTTTGAAGGGGTTCAATCAGCCCCAGCATTTT. The rearrangement links TRBV2 to TRBJ1-5; D is possibly TRBD1 (5 bases). Germline V gene data show CDR1 as SNHLY and CDR2 as FYNNEI. V lost 1 base, J lost 3 bases, and 13 bases lay in between. There are 16 residues in the CDR3. Together with reference TRBV2 and TRBJ1-5, the CDR3 gives the full variable domain: EPEVTQTPSHQVTQMGQEVILRCVPISNHLYFYWYRQILGQKVEFLVSFYNNEISEKSEIFDDQFSVERPDGSNFTLKIRSTKLEDSAMYFCASSEGLKGFNQPQHFGDGTRLSIL.

This clone was counted only a few times. This sample also contains other DNA sequences that code for the same CDR3. The chain joins TRBV4-2 to TRBJ2-7, with unresolved D. The CDR3 is 12 residues long. Germline V gene data show CDR1 as LGHNA and CDR2 as YNFKEQ. The V end was cut by 0 bases, the J end by 3 bases, with 3 bases between. The CDR3 region is CASSQEGYEQYF. CDR3 DNA sequence: TGTGCCAGCAGCCAAGAGGGCTACGAGCAGTACTTC.

This chain links TRBV7-9 with TRBJ1-2; 8 nucleotides agree with TRBD1. V shed 1 base and J 6 bases; nucleotides not matched to a gene: 4. Germline V gene data show CDR1 as SEHNR and CDR2 as FQNEAQ (reference sequence). The CDR3 consists of 14 residues. CDR3 bases: TGTGCCAGCAGCTTAGGGACAGGGATGCATGGCTACACCTTC. Translated, it gives CASSLGTGMHGYTF.

The CDR3 sequence: CASSVEVADQPQHF. For the CDR3, the DNA is TGTGCCAGCAGTGTCGAGGTAGCGGATCAGCCCCAGCATTTT. V and J are TRBV6-1 and TRBJ1-5, with D uncertain. Germline V gene lookup returns CDR1 MNHNS and CDR2 SASEGT. V lost 4 bases, J lost 5 bases, and 12 bases lay in between. CDR3 length equals 14 residues.

This chain uses TRBV7-2 with TRBJ2-1; 12 bases are a match to TRBD1. V dropped 4 bases and J dropped 8; count of bases not matched to a gene: 6. The germline gives CDR1 SGHTA, CDR2 FQGNSA. There are 15 residues in the CDR3. CDR3: CASSSGTGGWDEQFF. CDR3 DNA sequence: TGTGCCAGCAGCTCCGGGACAGGGGGCTGGGATGAGCAGTTCTTC.

The chain has TRBV29-1 and TRBJ2-2; tentatively, D is TRBD1 or TRBD2 (5 bases each). CDR3 length equals 14 residues. Trimming pared 4 bases from V and 6 bases from J, leaving 15 bases between. Germline V lookup: CDR1 SQVTM, CDR2 ANQGSEA. Here the CDR3 DNA reads TGCAGCGTTGGACAGACCGGGACCCCCGGGGAGCTGTTTTTT. It is translated as CSVGQTGTPGELFF.

The chain combines TRBV29-1 with TRBJ2-2; 7 bases agree with TRBD2. Germline V gene data show CDR1 as SQVTM and CDR2 as ANQGSEA. This CDR3 region has 14 residues. With 3 bases clipped from V and 5 bases from J, the junction kept 6 bases outside the gene matches. The CDR3 loop is CSVDGLGPTGELFF. The CDR3 DNA reads as TGCAGCGTTGATGGACTAGGACCAACCGGGGAGCTGTTTTTT.